A selection of T cell receptor beta chains follows, all from one sample in a study of T cell repertoires and Cas9 in healthy adults. The assay was immunoSEQ multiplex PCR, and TCRdb's table has in-frame clones only and misses some. Seen here are tens of thousands of clones, under 95% observed once, and the top ten hold about 0.84%. The specimen sequenced was CD4+ effector T cells (CD127+, CD25-, CD137-, CD154-) from PBMCs; culture status not recorded. The source is a human donor in good health. CDR3s include the opening cysteine and the closing phenylalanine or tryptophan. The order of the fields is clone size, V gene, D gene, J gene, CDR3 protein, CDR3 DNA. The D gene is left open where the match is weak. Only some rows state a clone size, as once, few, many or a class for expanded clones.

-	TRBV11-2	TRBD2	TRBJ2-3	CASSLTSGGVDTQYF	TGTGCCAGCAGCTTAACTAGCGGGGGGGTGGATACGCAGTATTTT
-	TRBV7-2	-	TRBJ2-3	CASSLRRAASTDTQYF	TGTGCCAGCAGCTTAAGGCGGGCGGCAAGCACAGATACGCAGTATTTT
-	TRBV25-1	TRBD2	TRBJ2-1	CASSEYLAGGDEQFF	TGTGCCAGCAGTGAATATCTAGCGGGAGGAGACGAGCAGTTCTTC
-	TRBV6-1	-	TRBJ2-3	CASLGRIPTDTQYF	TGTGCCAGCTTGGGTCGAATCCCCACAGATACGCAGTATTTT
-	TRBV30	-	TRBJ1-2	CAWTREGAGRGYTF	TGTGCCTGGACGAGAGAGGGCGCCGGTAGAGGCTACACCTTC
once	TRBV5-8	-	TRBJ2-6	CASSWGGSSSGANVLTF	TGTGCCAGCAGCTGGGGAGGCAGTAGCTCTGGGGCCAACGTCCTGACTTTC
few	TRBV2	-	TRBJ2-3	CASRGGLTDTQYF	TGTGCCAGCAGGGGGGGCCTGACAGATACGCAGTATTTT
-	TRBV4-3	-	TRBJ1-2	CASSQDYPRAYGYTF	TGCGCCAGCAGCCAAGACTATCCCAGGGCCTATGGCTACACCTTC
-	TRBV5-8	TRBD1	TRBJ2-6	CASSLARGQGVPGANVLTF	TGTGCCAGCAGCTTGGCAAGGGGACAGGGTGTTCCTGGGGCCAACGTCCTGACTTTC
-	TRBV19	-	TRBJ2-3	CASSTLTPGDTDTQYF	TGTGCCAGTAGTACCCTAACCCCAGGGGACACAGATACGCAGTATTTT
-	TRBV18	-	TRBJ2-1	CASSEISNEQFF	TGTGCCAGCTCCGAAATTAGTAATGAGCAGTTCTTC
-	TRBV28	-	TRBJ2-1	CASLDRSKFNEQFF	TGTGCCAGCCTAGACAGGTCTAAATTCAATGAGCAGTTCTTC
-	TRBV27	-	TRBJ2-4	CASSFSAAYTPYF	TGTGCCAGCAGTTTCTCCGCCGCCTATACCCCGTACTTC
-	TRBV5-6	-	TRBJ1-3	CASSLGAPKGTIYF	TGTGCCAGCAGCTTGGGGGCCCCCAAGGGCACCATATATTTT
-	TRBV5-4	TRBD1	TRBJ1-2	CASSPGDRGNYGYTF	TGTGCCAGCAGCCCTGGAGACAGGGGTAACTATGGCTACACCTTC
-	TRBV19	-	TRBJ2-3	CASSMRDTDTQYF	TGTGCCAGTAGTATGAGGGACACAGATACGCAGTATTTT
-	TRBV9	-	TRBJ1-4	CASSVGGVGEKLFF	TGTGCCAGCAGCGTAGGTGGGGTTGGGGAAAAACTGTTTTTT
-	TRBV5-1	-	TRBJ1-1	CASSLVPEKIAEAFF	TGCGCCAGCAGCTTGGTTCCAGAGAAAATCGCTGAAGCTTTCTTT
-	TRBV11-2	-	TRBJ2-3	CASSLRRVRPPETDTQYF	TGTGCCAGCAGCTTAAGGAGGGTTCGACCGCCGGAGACAGATACGCAGTATTTT
-	TRBV9	TRBD2	TRBJ2-1	CASSQGSGGYYNEQFF	TGTGCCAGCAGCCAGGGGAGCGGGGGATACTACAATGAGCAGTTCTTC
-	TRBV4-3	-	TRBJ2-3	CASSQAGTSLGDTQYF	TGCGCCAGCAGCCAAGCGGGGACCTCCTTGGGGGATACGCAGTATTTT
-	TRBV19	TRBD2	TRBJ2-1	CASALVAGALGEQFF	TGTGCCAGCGCACTGGTAGCGGGAGCTCTGGGTGAGCAGTTCTTC
-	TRBV9	TRBD1	TRBJ1-4	CASSAHRGLATNEKLFF	TGTGCCAGCAGCGCCCACAGGGGGCTTGCAACTAATGAAAAACTGTTTTTT
-	TRBV25-1	-	TRBJ2-5	CASTKRETQYF	TGTGCCAGCACCAAAAGGGAGACCCAGTACTTC
-	TRBV10-3	-	TRBJ1-2	CAISESRLGPNYGYTF	TGTGCCATCAGTGAGTCTCGGTTAGGACCTAACTATGGCTACACCTTC
-	TRBV6-6	TRBD1	TRBJ2-2	CASTNRDRGTGELFF	TGTGCCAGCACCAACCGGGACAGGGGCACCGGGGAGCTGTTTTTT
-	TRBV18	-	TRBJ2-1	CASSPTSSQGNEQFF	TGTGCCAGCTCACCAACATCCTCTCAAGGCAATGAGCAGTTCTTC
-	TRBV2	-	TRBJ1-2	CASSSDRNYGYTF	TGTGCCAGCAGTTCTGACAGAAACTATGGCTACACCTTC
-	TRBV9	TRBD1	TRBJ1-3	CASSPGGLGNTIYF	TGTGCCAGCAGCCCAGGGGGTCTAGGAAACACCATATATTTT
-	TRBV21-1	-	TRBJ1-5	CASSNGHQPQHF	TGTGCCAGCAGCAACGGGCATCAGCCCCAGCATTTT
-	TRBV7-3	TRBD1	TRBJ1-2	CASSLTGQGGGYTF	TGTGCCAGCAGCTTAACGGGACAGGGAGGAGGCTACACCTTC
-	TRBV4-1	-	TRBJ2-6	CASSQERHLSGANVLTF	TGCGCCAGCAGCCAAGAACGTCACCTCTCTGGGGCCAACGTCCTGACTTTC
-	TRBV5-4	TRBD2	TRBJ2-5	CASNSGGAPGYQETQYF	TGTGCCAGCAACAGCGGGGGGGCCCCTGGGTACCAAGAGACCCAGTACTTC
few	TRBV7-6	-	TRBJ2-5	CASSLRGETQYF	TGTGCCAGCAGCTTAAGAGGAGAGACCCAGTACTTC
-	TRBV6-6	TRBD2	TRBJ2-5	CASSYDSGGPMETQYF	TGTGCCAGCAGTTATGATAGCGGGGGCCCAATGGAGACCCAGTACTTC
-	TRBV6-1	TRBD1	TRBJ1-1	CASSSLTGAEAFF	TGTGCCAGCAGTTCCCTTACAGGGGCTGAAGCTTTCTTT
-	TRBV15	-	TRBJ1-3	CATSYSGNTIYF	TGTGCCACCTCTTACTCTGGAAACACCATATATTTT
-	TRBV5-4	TRBD2	TRBJ2-5	CASSFPASGGLGKTQYF	TGTGCCAGCAGCTTCCCGGCTAGCGGGGGCCTTGGGAAGACCCAGTACTTC
-	TRBV6-4	TRBD1	TRBJ1-1	CASSPDRENTEAFF	TGTGCCAGCAGTCCCGACAGGGAGAACACTGAAGCTTTCTTT
-	TRBV2	-	TRBJ2-7	CASSKSFLLTYEQYF	TGTGCCAGCAGTAAATCGTTTCTCCTCACCTACGAGCAGTACTTC
-	TRBV9	TRBD1	TRBJ1-3	CASSRGDRNSGNTIYF	TGTGCCAGCAGCAGAGGGGACAGAAACTCTGGAAACACCATATATTTT
-	TRBV5-8	-	TRBJ2-7	CTSSDPGFWGDYEQYF	TGTACCAGCAGCGATCCAGGGTTCTGGGGCGACTACGAGCAGTACTTC
few	TRBV9	-	TRBJ2-5	CASSGDGTQYF	TGTGCCAGCAGCGGCGACGGCACCCAGTACTTC
-	TRBV7-6	TRBD2	TRBJ2-5	CASSLAGAGEETQYF	TGTGCCAGCAGCTTAGCAGGCGCGGGGGAAGAGACCCAGTACTTC